These 9 T cell receptor beta chains came from one sample sequenced in a study of immune evolution from preneoplasia to lung adenocarcinoma. TCRdb keeps only in-frame clones here, not all; method: immunoSEQ multiplex PCR. Of under 9,000 clones listed, 70% to 80% are singletons. The sample taken for sequencing was FFPE minimally invasive lung adenocarcinoma tissue. These receptors came from a person between 70 and 80 years old with lung adenocarcinoma.

CDR3 in amino acids: CASSYSPVWGYTF. The CDR3 DNA is TGTGCCAGCAGTTACTCTCCAGTTTGGGGCTACACCTTC. The gene calls are TRBV6-5 and TRBJ1-2; D is undetermined. This CDR3 is built from 13 residues. The V gene's germline CDR1 is MNHEY and CDR2 SVGAGI. V lost 0 bases, J lost 8 bases, and 10 bases lay in between.

This chain uses TRBV28 with TRBJ1-5, with unresolved D. Per the germline V gene, CDR1 is MDHEN and CDR2 is SYDVKM. V lost 1 base and J 11 bases, leaving 18 bases between the germline ends. This CDR3 comprises 15 residues. The CDR3 spells CASSLYLGGGSAQHF. The CDR3 DNA is TGTGCCAGCAGTTTATACCTCGGTGGAGGGTCGGCCCAGCATTTT.

This chain connects TRBV30 to TRBJ1-4; D ambiguous. Germline lookup yields CDR1 GTSNPN and CDR2 SVGIG (reference sequence). V gave up 3 bases and J gave up 6 bases, with 11 bases separating them. The CDR3 consists of 13 residues. The CDR3 nucleotides are TGTGCCTGGAGCGTCGGGGATTATGAAAAACTGTTTTTT. It is translated as CAWSVGDYEKLFF.

This chain links TRBV11-1 with TRBJ1-1; perhaps TRBD1 as D (5 bases). The CDR3 contains 14 residues. The V gene's germline CDR1 is SGHAT and CDR2 FQDESV (reference sequence). Trimming shortened V by 1 base and J by 1 base, and 7 bases separated the two germline ends. CDR3 amino acids: CASSLEGPNTEAFF. In nucleotides, the CDR3 is TGTGCCAGCAGCTTAGAGGGACCGAACACTGAAGCTTTCTTT.

The chain recombines TRBV11-2 with TRBJ2-2; TRBD1 agrees at 9 bases. Germline loops: CDR1 SGHAT, CDR2 FQNNGV. The CDR3 totals 16 residues. Trimming at V came to 7 bases and at J to 4 bases, leaving 10 bases not matched to a gene. The DNA of the CDR3 is TGTGCCAGCAAAGGGGGGGACAGGGTATCCACCGGGGAGCTGTTTTTT. Protein product: CASKGGDRVSTGELFF.

This clone was observed once. The chain combines TRBV6-5 with TRBJ2-2, with D perhaps TRBD1 or TRBD2 (5 bases each). CDR3 length equals 15 residues. Germline V gene data show CDR1 as MNHEY and CDR2 as SVGAGI. V lost 0 bases, J lost 7 bases, and 12 bases lay in between. CDR3 nucleotide sequence: TGTGCCAGCAGTTACTCGAGAGGGGCGATCGGGGAGCTGTTTTTT. Amino acid sequence: CASSYSRGAIGELFF.

The V gene is TRBV7-2, the J gene TRBJ2-7, with D hard to call. Trimming removed 4 bases at V and 1 base at J, with 14 bases between. Germline V gives CDR1 SGHTA, CDR2 FQGNSA. This CDR3 spans 15 amino acids. The CDR3 region is CASSSSWAISYEQYF. In DNA form, the CDR3 reads TGTGCCAGCAGCTCGTCGTGGGCTATTTCCTACGAGCAGTACTTC. The full variable domain, with the rest looked up from reference TRBV7-2 and TRBJ2-7, is GAGVSQSPSNKVTEKGKDVELRCDPISGHTALYWYRQSLGQGLEFLIYFQGNSAPDKSGLPSDRFSAERTGGSVSTLTIQRTQQEDSAVYLCASSSSWAISYEQYFGPGTRLTVT.

This clone appeared once. The chain is built from TRBV11-3 and TRBJ2-7; no definite D call. This CDR3 is built from 12 residues. V dropped 5 bases and J dropped 4 bases, with 9 bases sitting between them. Looked up from germline, CDR1 is SGHNT and CDR2 is YENEEA. Here the CDR3 reads CASSPLRYEQYF. In DNA, the CDR3 is TGTGCCAGCAGCCCTTTGCGATACGAGCAGTACTTC. The whole variable domain, remainder taken from reference TRBV11-3 and TRBJ2-7, is EAGVVQSPRYKIIEKKQPVAFWCNPISGHNTLYWYLQNLGQGPELLIRYENEEAVDDSQLPKDRFSAERLKGVDSTLKIQPAELGDSAVYLCASSPLRYEQYFGPGTRLTVT.

This chain joins TRBV6-4 and TRBJ2-2, with D perhaps TRBD2 (6 bases). V was pared by 2 bases and J by 6 bases, with 7 bases between. The CDR3 is 13 amino acids. Germline V CDR1 and CDR2: MRHNA, SNTAGT. The CDR3 coding sequence is TGTGCCAGCAGTGACGTAGCGGCCGGGGAGCTGTTTTTT. Translating it yields CASSDVAAGELFF.